This T cell receptor beta chain emerged from a study of OX40 agonist ivuxolimab in advanced cancers. Background on the study: Patients were given ivuxolimab, an antibody that agonizes OX40 (CD134).

V lost 6 bases to trimming and J lost 1 base, with 13 bases between them. CDR3 length: 14 residues. Germline V gene sequence: CDR1 SGHVS, CDR2 FQNEAQ. As to this clone: Its antigen remains unknown.

Study-level points and caveats: CD8+ T cells were the subset that, on average, had more expanded clones than CD4+. Clonal expansion from baseline to week 6 occurred in both CD4+ and CD8+ T cells.

Data came from immunoSEQ multiplex PCR; TCRdb stores just in-frame clones and leaves some out. The sample includes about 24,000 clones, about 83% of them seen just once. Sequenced here: CD4+ or CD8+ T cells sorted from blood, sampled in a trial of the OX40 agonist ivuxolimab. V is TRBV7-8 and J is TRBJ2-7; D assignment may be TRBD1 or TRBD2 (6 bases each). This receptor was taken from an adult with an advanced solid tumor such as melanoma, head and neck, liver or kidney cancer. The CDR3 sequence: CASSLGGPSYEQYF. The CDR3 bases are TGTGCCAGCAGTCTCGGGGGCCCATCCTACGAGCAGTACTTC.